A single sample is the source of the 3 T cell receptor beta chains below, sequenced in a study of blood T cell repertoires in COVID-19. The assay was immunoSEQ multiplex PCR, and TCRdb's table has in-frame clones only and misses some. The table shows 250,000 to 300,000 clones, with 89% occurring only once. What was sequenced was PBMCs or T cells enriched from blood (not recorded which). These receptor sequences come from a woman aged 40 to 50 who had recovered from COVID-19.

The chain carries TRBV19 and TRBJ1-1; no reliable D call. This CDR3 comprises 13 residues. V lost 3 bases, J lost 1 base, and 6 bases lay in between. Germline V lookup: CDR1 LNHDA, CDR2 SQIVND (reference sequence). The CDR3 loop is CASSISRNTEAFF. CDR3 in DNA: TGTGCCAGTAGTATCTCCAGGAACACTGAAGCTTTCTTT.

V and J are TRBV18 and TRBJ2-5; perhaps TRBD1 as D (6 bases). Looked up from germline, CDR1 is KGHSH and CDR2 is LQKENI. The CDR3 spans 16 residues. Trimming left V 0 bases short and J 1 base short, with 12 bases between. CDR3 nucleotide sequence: TGTGCCAGCTCACCACCGTTAGGACAGACCCAAGAGACCCAGTACTTC. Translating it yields CASSPPLGQTQETQYF. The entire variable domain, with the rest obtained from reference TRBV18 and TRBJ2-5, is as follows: NAGVMQNPRHLVRRRGQEARLRCSPMKGHSHVYWYRQLPEEGLKFMVYLQKENIIDESGMPKERFSAEFPKEGPSILRIQQVVRGDSAAYFCASSPPLGQTQETQYFGPGTRLLVL.

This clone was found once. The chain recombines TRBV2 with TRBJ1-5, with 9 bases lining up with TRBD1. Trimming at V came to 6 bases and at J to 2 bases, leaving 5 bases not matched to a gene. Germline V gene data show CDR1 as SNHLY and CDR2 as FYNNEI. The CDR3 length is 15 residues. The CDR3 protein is CASRRDREGNQPQHF. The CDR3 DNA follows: TGTGCCAGCAGGAGGGACAGGGAGGGCAATCAGCCCCAGCATTTT.